This is a list of T cell receptor beta chains from one sample in a study of blood T cell repertoires in COVID-19. The assay was immunoSEQ multiplex PCR, and TCRdb's table has in-frame clones only and misses some. The sample carries approximately 270,000 clones, about 89% recorded once. The sample comprised peripheral blood. The receptors here all came from a man aged 30 to 45 with acute or convalescent COVID-19. The CDR3 runs from the conserved cysteine through the conserved F or W. D genes are given only for firm matches. Clone size is not always given. Where it is, it says once, few, many or a class for expanded clones.

J gene: TRBJ1-1
clone size: -
V gene: TRBV3-1/TRBV3-2
D gene: -
CDR3 DNA: TGTGCCAGCAGCGTCGCAGGTTTGAACACTGAAGCTTTCTTT
CDR3 protein: CASSVAGLNTEAFF

J gene: TRBJ2-3
clone size: -
V gene: TRBV5-5
D gene: -
CDR3 DNA: TGTGCCAGCAGCTCCTTTCCTAAAGATACGCAGTATTTT
CDR3 protein: CASSSFPKDTQYF

J gene: TRBJ2-3
clone size: -
V gene: TRBV28
D gene: -
CDR3 DNA: TGTGCCAGCAGTTGGGGCAGGGAGGCAGATACGCAGTATTTT
CDR3 protein: CASSWGREADTQYF

J gene: TRBJ1-1
clone size: -
V gene: TRBV20-1
D gene: TRBD1
CDR3 DNA: TGCAGTGCTGGGGACAGGGAAGCTTTCTTT
CDR3 protein: CSAGDREAFF

J gene: TRBJ2-1
clone size: -
V gene: TRBV6-6
D gene: TRBD2
CDR3 DNA: TGTGCCAGCAGTTACACAGCGGGGGGGAGCTACAATGAGCAGTTCTTC
CDR3 protein: CASSYTAGGSYNEQFF

J gene: TRBJ2-7
clone size: -
V gene: TRBV5-1
D gene: -
CDR3 DNA: TGCGCCAGCAGCTTGGGTCAGATCTCCTACGAGCAGTACTTC
CDR3 protein: CASSLGQISYEQYF

J gene: TRBJ2-1
clone size: -
V gene: TRBV7-2
D gene: TRBD2
CDR3 DNA: TGTGCCAGCAGCTTAGCTGGGACTAGCGGGAGGGAGTCCTACAATGAGCAGTTCTTC
CDR3 protein: CASSLAGTSGRESYNEQFF

J gene: TRBJ1-3
clone size: -
V gene: TRBV6-1
D gene: -
CDR3 DNA: TGTGCCAGCAGTGAAGCCGGGGGACTTGGAAACACCATATATTTT
CDR3 protein: CASSEAGGLGNTIYF

J gene: TRBJ1-2
clone size: -
V gene: TRBV9
D gene: TRBD1
CDR3 DNA: TGTGCCAGCAGCGTGGGGCCGGACAGGGGGTATGGCTACACCTTC
CDR3 protein: CASSVGPDRGYGYTF

J gene: TRBJ1-3
clone size: once
V gene: TRBV19
D gene: -
CDR3 DNA: TGTGCCAGTAGTTCTCCGGGTCCTACGCGAAACACCATATATTTT
CDR3 protein: CASSSPGPTRNTIYF

J gene: TRBJ1-2
clone size: -
V gene: TRBV6-6
D gene: TRBD1
CDR3 DNA: TGTGCCATTAATAGACAGGGGGCTAACTATGGCTACACCTTC
CDR3 protein: CAINRQGANYGYTF

J gene: TRBJ1-2
clone size: -
V gene: TRBV9
D gene: -
CDR3 DNA: TGTGCCAGCAGCGGCGTGCCCGTGGGGGCAATGGTAGGCTACACCTTC
CDR3 protein: CASSGVPVGAMVGYTF

J gene: TRBJ1-2
clone size: -
V gene: TRBV4-2
D gene: -
CDR3 DNA: TGTGCCAGCAGCCAAGTCGAAAGGAGGGAAGACTATGGCTACACCTTC
CDR3 protein: CASSQVERREDYGYTF

J gene: TRBJ2-1
clone size: -
V gene: TRBV19
D gene: TRBD2
CDR3 DNA: TGTGCCAGTAGTATAGTCGCCCTAGCGGGGGGGCAAAATGAGCAGTTCTTC
CDR3 protein: CASSIVALAGGQNEQFF

J gene: TRBJ2-1
clone size: -
V gene: TRBV30
D gene: TRBD2
CDR3 DNA: TGTGCCTGGACCCGGACTAGCGTCCTCGCACAGTTCTTC
CDR3 protein: CAWTRTSVLAQFF

J gene: TRBJ2-5
clone size: -
V gene: TRBV10-2
D gene: TRBD2
CDR3 DNA: TGCGCCAGCAGTGAGGGTAGCGGGAGGGCCGGGGAGACCCAGTACTTC
CDR3 protein: CASSEGSGRAGETQYF

J gene: TRBJ2-7
clone size: -
V gene: TRBV9
D gene: -
CDR3 DNA: TGTGCCAGCAGCGTAGCCGGGATTGGGGACGAGCAGTACTTC
CDR3 protein: CASSVAGIGDEQYF

J gene: TRBJ1-2
clone size: -
V gene: TRBV27
D gene: TRBD1
CDR3 DNA: TGTGCCAGCAGTTCACGACAGGGGTATGGCTACACCTTC
CDR3 protein: CASSSRQGYGYTF

J gene: TRBJ2-1
clone size: -
V gene: TRBV19
D gene: TRBD2
CDR3 DNA: TGTGCCAGTAGTATTTGGACTAGCCTGTACAATGAGCAGTTCTTC
CDR3 protein: CASSIWTSLYNEQFF

J gene: TRBJ2-7
clone size: -
V gene: TRBV5-4
D gene: TRBD1
CDR3 DNA: TGTGCCAGCAGCTTGGAACAGGGGAAGAACGAGCAGTACTTC
CDR3 protein: CASSLEQGKNEQYF

J gene: TRBJ1-6
clone size: -
V gene: TRBV6-6
D gene: -
CDR3 DNA: TGTGCCAGCATTTCAACAGGGAATTCACCCCTCCACTTT
CDR3 protein: CASISTGNSPLHF

J gene: TRBJ1-5
clone size: -
V gene: TRBV7-2
D gene: -
CDR3 DNA: TGTGCCAGCAAAAGGGGCAGGCAAATCAATCAGCCCCAGCATTTT
CDR3 protein: CASKRGRQINQPQHF

J gene: TRBJ1-1
clone size: -
V gene: TRBV9
D gene: -
CDR3 DNA: TGTGCCAGCAGCGTAACAGACGCGATGAACACTGAAGCTTTCTTT
CDR3 protein: CASSVTDAMNTEAFF

J gene: TRBJ1-3
clone size: -
V gene: TRBV6-5
D gene: -
CDR3 DNA: TGTGCCAGCAGCCTAAAGTCATCCGGAAACACCATATATTTT
CDR3 protein: CASSLKSSGNTIYF

J gene: TRBJ2-1
clone size: -
V gene: TRBV6-2/TRBV6-3
D gene: -
CDR3 DNA: TGTGCCAGCAGCCCCTCGGGGGTTCCCAGCAATGAGCAGTTCTTC
CDR3 protein: CASSPSGVPSNEQFF

J gene: TRBJ1-2
clone size: -
V gene: TRBV6-1
D gene: -
CDR3 DNA: TGTGCCAGCAGTGAATTTACAGTTAATGGCTACACCTTC
CDR3 protein: CASSEFTVNGYTF

J gene: TRBJ1-5
clone size: -
V gene: TRBV7-9
D gene: -
CDR3 DNA: TGTGCCAGCAGCGGGGGAGGGCATCAGCCCCAGCATTTT
CDR3 protein: CASSGGGHQPQHF

J gene: TRBJ2-5
clone size: -
V gene: TRBV6-5
D gene: -
CDR3 DNA: TGTGCCAGCAGTTACGCCCGACTAGAGAGGGAGACCCAGTACTTC
CDR3 protein: CASSYARLERETQYF

J gene: TRBJ2-7
clone size: -
V gene: TRBV28
D gene: TRBD1
CDR3 DNA: TGTGCCAGCAGTCCCCGGGACAGCCCCTACGAGCAGTACTTC
CDR3 protein: CASSPRDSPYEQYF

J gene: TRBJ1-2
clone size: -
V gene: TRBV28
D gene: -
CDR3 DNA: TGTGCCAGCACTAGGTTAAAGTCTGGCTACACCTTC
CDR3 protein: CASTRLKSGYTF

J gene: TRBJ1-1
clone size: -
V gene: TRBV7-9
D gene: -
CDR3 DNA: TGTGCCAGCAGTCTAGACAGGAACACTGAAGCTTTCTTT
CDR3 protein: CASSLDRNTEAFF

J gene: TRBJ2-3
clone size: -
V gene: TRBV19
D gene: TRBD2
CDR3 DNA: TGTGCCAGTAGCCTGGGACTAGCGGGGGGATTCACAGATACGCAGTATTTT
CDR3 protein: CASSLGLAGGFTDTQYF

J gene: TRBJ2-1
clone size: -
V gene: TRBV19
D gene: -
CDR3 DNA: TGTGCCAGTAGTATATGGAGCTACAATGAGCAGTTCTTC
CDR3 protein: CASSIWSYNEQFF

J gene: TRBJ2-6
clone size: -
V gene: TRBV7-2
D gene: -
CDR3 DNA: TGTGCCAGCAGCTCACAGAGTACTCTCTCTGGGGCCAACGTCCTGACTTTC
CDR3 protein: CASSSQSTLSGANVLTF

J gene: TRBJ2-7
clone size: once
V gene: TRBV10-3
D gene: -
CDR3 DNA: TGTGCCATCAGTGCCCAGGACTACGAGCAGTACTTC
CDR3 protein: CAISAQDYEQYF

J gene: TRBJ1-1
clone size: -
V gene: TRBV6-5
D gene: -
CDR3 DNA: TGTGCCTCGGGGGACCACTTGAACACTGAAGCTTTCTTT
CDR3 protein: CASGDHLNTEAFF

J gene: TRBJ2-3
clone size: -
V gene: TRBV10-2
D gene: TRBD2
CDR3 DNA: TGCGCCAGTTTAGCGGGGTGGGCGGATACGCAGTATTTT
CDR3 protein: CASLAGWADTQYF

J gene: TRBJ2-7
clone size: -
V gene: TRBV7-9
D gene: -
CDR3 DNA: TGTGCCAGCAGCTTTTTGCAGGGAAGATCCGAGCAGTACTTC
CDR3 protein: CASSFLQGRSEQYF

J gene: TRBJ1-5
clone size: -
V gene: TRBV6-1
D gene: TRBD1
CDR3 DNA: TGTGCCAGCAGTGAAGAGGGACAGGGTCGTTGGGATCAGCCCCAGCATTTT
CDR3 protein: CASSEEGQGRWDQPQHF

J gene: TRBJ1-6
clone size: -
V gene: TRBV30
D gene: TRBD1
CDR3 DNA: TGTGCCTGGGACAGGGAGGGTGGTAATTCACCCCTCCACTTT
CDR3 protein: CAWDREGGNSPLHF

J gene: TRBJ1-3
clone size: -
V gene: TRBV13
D gene: -
CDR3 DNA: TGTGCCAGCAGCTTAGTCGGGTACGGTGGAAACACCATATATTTT
CDR3 protein: CASSLVGYGGNTIYF

J gene: TRBJ2-1
clone size: -
V gene: TRBV4-1
D gene: -
CDR3 DNA: TGCGCCAGCAGCCAACCTAGGGCGGGCGGGAATGAGCAGTTCTTC
CDR3 protein: CASSQPRAGGNEQFF

J gene: TRBJ1-4
clone size: -
V gene: TRBV28
D gene: -
CDR3 DNA: TGTGCCAGCAGTTCAGGCCCCCAGACCCCAGCTAATGAAAAACTGTTTTTT
CDR3 protein: CASSSGPQTPANEKLFF

J gene: TRBJ2-1
clone size: -
V gene: TRBV7-3
D gene: TRBD1
CDR3 DNA: TGTGCCAGCAGCTTACAGGGACAGGGGTACAATGAGCAGTTCTTC
CDR3 protein: CASSLQGQGYNEQFF

J gene: TRBJ2-4
clone size: -
V gene: TRBV30
D gene: -
CDR3 DNA: TGTGCCTGGAGCGCAGGGGTGGACATTCAGTACTTC
CDR3 protein: CAWSAGVDIQYF

J gene: TRBJ2-2
clone size: -
V gene: TRBV5-1
D gene: TRBD1
CDR3 DNA: TGCGCCAGCAGCCAAGACAGGGTTGATGCCGGGGAGCTGTTTTTT
CDR3 protein: CASSQDRVDAGELFF

J gene: TRBJ1-1
clone size: once
V gene: TRBV6-5
D gene: -
CDR3 DNA: TGTGCCAGCCTAGCAGACACTGAAGCTTTCTTT
CDR3 protein: CASLADTEAFF

J gene: TRBJ2-5
clone size: once
V gene: TRBV5-6
D gene: TRBD1
CDR3 DNA: TGTGCCAGCACCAAGGACAGGGTTCAAGAGACCCAGTACTTC
CDR3 protein: CASTKDRVQETQYF

J gene: TRBJ2-2
clone size: -
V gene: TRBV18
D gene: TRBD2
CDR3 DNA: TGTGCCAGCTCACGAGGACTAGCGGGGAGCGCGAACACCGGGGAGCTGTTTTTT
CDR3 protein: CASSRGLAGSANTGELFF

J gene: TRBJ2-7
clone size: -
V gene: TRBV28
D gene: -
CDR3 DNA: TGTGCCAGCAGTCCCGGGAACGGCTACGAGCAGTACTTC
CDR3 protein: CASSPGNGYEQYF

J gene: TRBJ2-1
clone size: -
V gene: TRBV5-6
D gene: -
CDR3 DNA: TGTGCCAGCAGCTTGGGGCTAGCAGACACAAGACAGTTCTTC
CDR3 protein: CASSLGLADTRQFF

J gene: TRBJ1-2
clone size: -
V gene: TRBV5-8
D gene: -
CDR3 DNA: TGTGCCAGCAGCGAGGACAGCTATGGCTACACCTTC
CDR3 protein: CASSEDSYGYTF

J gene: TRBJ2-1
clone size: -
V gene: TRBV2
D gene: TRBD1
CDR3 DNA: TGTGCCAGCACCCCGGGACAGGGGTGGAATAATGAGCAGTTCTTC
CDR3 protein: CASTPGQGWNNEQFF

J gene: TRBJ2-3
clone size: -
V gene: TRBV28
D gene: -
CDR3 DNA: TGTGCCAGCAGTTTAGGACTCGTCACAGATACGCAGTATTTT
CDR3 protein: CASSLGLVTDTQYF

J gene: TRBJ1-1
clone size: -
V gene: TRBV14
D gene: -
CDR3 DNA: TGTGCCAGCAGCCCGACGGGGGTATGGAACACTGAAGCTTTCTTT
CDR3 protein: CASSPTGVWNTEAFF

J gene: TRBJ1-3
clone size: -
V gene: TRBV2
D gene: TRBD1
CDR3 DNA: TGTGCCAGCAGGCAGACAGGGCCAAACACCATATATTTT
CDR3 protein: CASRQTGPNTIYF

J gene: TRBJ1-1
clone size: -
V gene: TRBV3-1/TRBV3-2
D gene: TRBD1
CDR3 DNA: TGTGCCAGCAGACGGACAGGGATGACTGAAGCTTTCTTT
CDR3 protein: CASRRTGMTEAFF

J gene: TRBJ1-6
clone size: once
V gene: TRBV19
D gene: TRBD1
CDR3 DNA: TGTGCCAGTATGGGACAGGGATTTACTCCCCTCCACTTT
CDR3 protein: CASMGQGFTPLHF

J gene: TRBJ2-3
clone size: -
V gene: TRBV28
D gene: TRBD2
CDR3 DNA: TGTGCCAGCAGTCCCCCCTTGGGACTATTAACGGATACGCAGTATTTT
CDR3 protein: CASSPPLGLLTDTQYF